The clone carrying this T cell receptor beta chain showed up just a few times. Its antigen is not identified. In TCRdb, the RT-PCR reads were re-called with MiXCR into one record per CDR3 protein. The sample has 500,000 or so distinct CDR3 sequences; approximately 17% are singletons. This record comes from a study of response to subunit inactivated influenza vaccine. V dropped 6 bases and J dropped 4; count of bases not matched to a gene: 8. CDR1 and CDR2 (germline): ENHRY, SYGVKD. The CDR3 extends over 15 amino acids. Study conclusions and caveats: New T cells are recruited in small numbers by each seasonal influenza vaccination, according to the authors' suggestion.

The chain combines TRBV10-3 with TRBJ2-3; the match to TRBD1 covers 9 bases. The origin of this receptor is a man aged 50 to 75 who received an inactivated influenza vaccine. Sequences were derived from CD4+ T cells sorted from PBMCs, sampled less than 30 months after vaccination. The CDR3 is CAISDTGQGADTQYF. The DNA for the CDR3 is TGTGCCATCAGCGACACGGGACAGGGCGCAGATACGCAGTATTTT.